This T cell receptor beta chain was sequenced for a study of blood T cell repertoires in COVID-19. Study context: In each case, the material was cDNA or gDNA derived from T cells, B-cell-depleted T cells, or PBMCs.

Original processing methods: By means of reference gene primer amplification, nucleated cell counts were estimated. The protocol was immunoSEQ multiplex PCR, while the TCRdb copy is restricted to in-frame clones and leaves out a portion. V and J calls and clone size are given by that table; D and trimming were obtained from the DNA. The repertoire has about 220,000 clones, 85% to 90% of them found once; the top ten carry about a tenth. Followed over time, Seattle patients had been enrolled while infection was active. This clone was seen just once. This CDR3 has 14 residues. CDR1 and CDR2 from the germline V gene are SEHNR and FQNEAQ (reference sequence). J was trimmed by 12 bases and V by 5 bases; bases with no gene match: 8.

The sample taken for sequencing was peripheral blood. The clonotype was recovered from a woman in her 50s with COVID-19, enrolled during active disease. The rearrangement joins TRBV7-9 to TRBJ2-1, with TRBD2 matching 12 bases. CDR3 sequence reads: CASSRGLAGPRQFF. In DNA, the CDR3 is TGTGCCAGCAGCCGGGGACTAGCGGGCCCGCGGCAGTTCTTC.